A single T cell receptor (beta chain) is shown here with its context. Germline V CDR1 and CDR2: SGHTA, FQGNSA. There are 15 residues in the CDR3. Trimming took 5 bases from V and 8 from J, leaving 18 bases between them. The sample is drawn from a study of blood T cell repertoires in COVID-19. About the research overall: Samples of COVID-19 (acute and convalescent) were obtained from the United States, Italy and Spain. From T cells, B-cell-depleted T cells, or PBMCs came the material, which was cDNA or gDNA.

Assay used: immunoSEQ multiplex PCR; TCRdb lists only in-frame clones, some missing. Among more than 200,000 clones listed, approximately 88% were seen once. The sequence was collected from a man aged 40-50 years with acute or convalescent COVID-19. J is TRBJ1-4 and V is TRBV7-2, with a weak D call TRBD1 (6 bases). The specimen sequenced was peripheral blood. For the CDR3, the DNA is TGTGCCAGCAGCCCCGGGTTGGGAGGGGGGGAAAAACTGTTTTTT. It yields the protein CASSPGLGGGEKLFF.